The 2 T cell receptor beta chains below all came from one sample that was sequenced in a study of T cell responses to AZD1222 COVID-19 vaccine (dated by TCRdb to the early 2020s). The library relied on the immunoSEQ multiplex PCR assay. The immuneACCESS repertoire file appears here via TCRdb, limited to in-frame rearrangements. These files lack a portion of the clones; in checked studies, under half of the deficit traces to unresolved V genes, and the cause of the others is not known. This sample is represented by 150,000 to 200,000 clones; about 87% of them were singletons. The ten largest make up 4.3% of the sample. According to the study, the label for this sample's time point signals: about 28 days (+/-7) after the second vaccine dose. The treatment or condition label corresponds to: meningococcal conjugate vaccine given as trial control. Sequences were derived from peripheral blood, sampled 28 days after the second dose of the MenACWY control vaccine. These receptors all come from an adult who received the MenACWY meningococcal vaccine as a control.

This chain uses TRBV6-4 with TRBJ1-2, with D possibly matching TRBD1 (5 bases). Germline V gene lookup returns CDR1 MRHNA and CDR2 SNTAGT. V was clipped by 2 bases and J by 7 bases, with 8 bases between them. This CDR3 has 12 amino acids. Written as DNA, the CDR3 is TGTGCCAGCAGTGACACCGGGGCTGGCTACACCTTC. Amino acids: CASSDTGAGYTF.

CDR3 sequence reads: CSVRTPGQETQYF. For the CDR3, the DNA is TGCAGCGTGAGGACTCCGGGGCAAGAGACCCAGTACTTC. This sequence joins TRBV29-1 and TRBJ2-5; D perhaps matches TRBD2 (5 bases). Germline assignment: CDR1 SQVTM and CDR2 ANQGSEA. V was shortened by 6 bases and J by 2 bases, with 13 bases between the two germline ends. The CDR3 spans 13 residues. Supplemented by reference TRBV29-1 and TRBJ2-5, the full variable domain reads SAVISQKPSRDICQRGTSLTIQCQVDSQVTMMFWYRQQPGQSLTLIATANQGSEATYESGFVIDKFPISRPNLTFSTLTVSNMSPEDSSIYLCSVRTPGQETQYFGPGTRLLVL.